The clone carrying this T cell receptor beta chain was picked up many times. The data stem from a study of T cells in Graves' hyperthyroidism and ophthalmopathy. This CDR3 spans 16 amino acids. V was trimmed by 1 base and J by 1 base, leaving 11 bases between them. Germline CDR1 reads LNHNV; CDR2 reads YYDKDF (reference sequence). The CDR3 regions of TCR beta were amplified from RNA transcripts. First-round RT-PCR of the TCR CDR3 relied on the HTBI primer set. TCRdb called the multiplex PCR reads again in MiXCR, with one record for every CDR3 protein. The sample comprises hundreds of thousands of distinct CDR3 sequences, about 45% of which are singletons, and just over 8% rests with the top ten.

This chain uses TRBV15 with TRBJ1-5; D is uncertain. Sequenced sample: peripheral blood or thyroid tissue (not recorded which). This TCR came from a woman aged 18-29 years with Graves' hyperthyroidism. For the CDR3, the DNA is TGTGCCACCAGCAGAGCTGGCAGAGGAAGCAATCAGCCCCAGCATTTT. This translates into CATSRAGRGSNQPQHF.